This T cell receptor (beta chain) was captured by sequencing in a study of T cell responses to AZD1222 COVID-19 vaccine. General observations from the study: Nearly half of spike-specific TCRs reportedly target variant regions that are unmutated in the B.1.351 and B.1.1.7 variants. Recipients of two AZD1222 doses showed rising Spike-specific TCR breadth and depth. Females made up more of the donors, who were largely white British, and clonal diversity may have come out too low.

Germline loops: CDR1 MDHEN, CDR2 SYDVKM. Trimming pared 7 bases from V and 5 bases from J, leaving 11 bases between. The CDR3 consists of 12 residues. Clones were sequenced by immunoSEQ multiplex PCR, and TCRdb holds only the in-frame ones, with some missing. This sample carries some 180,000 clones, 90% to 95% of them seen once, and the ten largest clones take around 0.96%. Points on this clone: Its antigen is not identified.

Material: peripheral blood, obtained 28 days after the second dose of the MenACWY control vaccine. The chain uses TRBV28 and TRBJ2-5, with no clear D. This sequence was found in an adult who received the MenACWY meningococcal vaccine as a control. The CDR3 protein is CASKKDWETQYF. The DNA of the CDR3 is TGTGCCAGCAAAAAGGATTGGGAGACCCAGTACTTC.